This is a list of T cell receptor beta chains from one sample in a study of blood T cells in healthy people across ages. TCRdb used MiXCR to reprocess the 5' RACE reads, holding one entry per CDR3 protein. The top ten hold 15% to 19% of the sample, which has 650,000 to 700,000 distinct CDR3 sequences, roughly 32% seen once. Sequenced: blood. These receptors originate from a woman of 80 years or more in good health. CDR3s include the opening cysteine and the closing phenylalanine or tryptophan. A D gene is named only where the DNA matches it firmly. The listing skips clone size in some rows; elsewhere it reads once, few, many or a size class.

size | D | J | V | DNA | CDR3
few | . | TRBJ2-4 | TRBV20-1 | TGCAGTGCTAGTGGGCAGGAACTACTAGCCAAAAACATTCAGTACTTC | CSASGQELLAKNIQYF
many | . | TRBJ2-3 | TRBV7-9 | TGTGCCAGCAGCTTACCGGGCCTCGTATTCACAGATACGCAGTATTTT | CASSLPGLVFTDTQYF
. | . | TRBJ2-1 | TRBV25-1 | TGCGCCGGCAGTACCTCGAAGGGGGGCAATGAGCAGTTCTTC | CAGSTSKGGNEQFF
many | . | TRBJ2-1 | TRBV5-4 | TGTGCCAGCAGCTTGGACAAGGCCTCCTACAATGAGCAGTTCTTC | CASSLDKASYNEQFF
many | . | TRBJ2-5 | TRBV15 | TGTGCCACCAGCAGAGGCCGACTAGACGTTATCGAGACCCAGTACTTC | CATSRGRLDVIETQYF
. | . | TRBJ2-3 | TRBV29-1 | TGCAGCGTTGTGCACATATACGATACGCAGTATTTT | CSVVHIYDTQYF
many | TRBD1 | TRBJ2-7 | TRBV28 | TGTGCCAGCAGTTGTAGGGACAGGGGCCCCTGTTACGAGCAGTACTTC | CASSCRDRGPCYEQYF
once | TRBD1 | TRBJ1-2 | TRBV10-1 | TGCGCCAGCTCGAAAGTGGGACAGGGCCATGCTGGCTACACCTTC | CASSKVGQGHAGYTF
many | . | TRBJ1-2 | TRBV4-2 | TGTGCCAGCAGCCAAGATGCGGATTATGGCTACACCTTC | CASSQDADYGYTF
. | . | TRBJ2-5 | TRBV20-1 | TGCAGTGCTAAAGGACGGTTCCAAGAGACCCAGTACTTC | CSAKGRFQETQYF
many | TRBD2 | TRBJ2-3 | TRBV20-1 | TGCAGTGCGAGGACTAGCGGGGGGATAGCAACGACAGATACGCAGTATTTT | CSARTSGGIATTDTQYF
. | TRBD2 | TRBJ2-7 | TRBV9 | TGTGCCAGCAGCCCATGGTCGAGCGGGGGGGCATACGAGCAGTACTTC | CASSPWSSGGAYEQYF
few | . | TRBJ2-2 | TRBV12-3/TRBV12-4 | TGTGCCAGCATCGACCGGACGAACACCGGGGAGCTGTTTTTT | CASIDRTNTGELFF
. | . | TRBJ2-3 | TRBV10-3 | TGTGCCATCGAAGGAGGGGCAGATACGCAGTATTTT | CAIEGGADTQYF
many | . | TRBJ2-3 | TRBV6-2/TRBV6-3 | TGTGCCAGCAGTTACCCCGCGAGGGGGTTTGGCACAGATACGCAGTATTTT | CASSYPARGFGTDTQYF
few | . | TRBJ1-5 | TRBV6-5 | TGTGCCAGCTCAGCGGCAATCAATCAGCCCCAGCATTTT | CASSAAINQPQHF
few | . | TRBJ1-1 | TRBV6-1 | TGTGCCAGCACCGAACGGTGGCAGGGGAACACTGAAGCTTTCTTT | CASTERWQGNTEAFF
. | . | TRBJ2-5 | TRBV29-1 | TGCAGCGCGACGCGGGACACCCAAGAGACCCAGTACTTC | CSATRDTQETQYF
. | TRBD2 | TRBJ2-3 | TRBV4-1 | TGCGCCAACAGCCAAGACTTACTAGCGGGGACCGACACAGATACGCAGTATTTT | CANSQDLLAGTDTDTQYF
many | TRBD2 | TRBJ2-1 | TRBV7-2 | TGTGCCAGCAGCTTAGTGGCTAGCGGGGGGAAGAATGAGCAGTTCTTC | CASSLVASGGKNEQFF
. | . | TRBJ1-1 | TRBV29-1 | TGCAGCGTTGGAGGTGGGAGGGAAAGAGCTTTCTTT | CSVGGGRERAFF
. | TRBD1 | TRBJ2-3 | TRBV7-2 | TGTGCCAGCAGCTTACAAACAGGGGGCTACACAGATACGCAGTATTTT | CASSLQTGGYTDTQYF
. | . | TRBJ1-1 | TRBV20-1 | TGCAGTGCTCGCCGGGACCAGGGAAACACTGAAGCTTTCTTT | CSARRDQGNTEAFF
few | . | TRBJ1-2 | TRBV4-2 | TGTGCCAGCAGCCACGCCGAACAGGGTGGCTATGGCTACACCTTC | CASSHAEQGGYGYTF
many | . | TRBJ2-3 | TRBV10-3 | TGTGCCATCAAAGGGGGGAGCACAGATACGCAGTATTTT | CAIKGGSTDTQYF
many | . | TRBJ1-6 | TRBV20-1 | TGCAGTGCTAGGACCCCCGGGAATTCACCCCTCCACTTT | CSARTPGNSPLHF
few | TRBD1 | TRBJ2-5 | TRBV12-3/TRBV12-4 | TGTGCCAGCAGTCTAGGCCGGACAGGAATAGAGACCCAGTACTTC | CASSLGRTGIETQYF
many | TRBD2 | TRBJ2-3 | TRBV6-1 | TGTGCCAGCACCGATACCGGGACTAGCGGCGCAGATACGCAGTATTTT | CASTDTGTSGADTQYF
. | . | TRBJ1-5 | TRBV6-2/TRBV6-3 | TGTGCCAGCACCCATCGGACCGGGAATAGCAATCAGCCCCAGCATTTT | CASTHRTGNSNQPQHF